Below, 17 T cell receptor beta chains from the same sample are listed, as sequenced in a study of CD8 T cells in ankylosing spondylitis. TCRdb re-derived calls from the 5' RACE reads in MiXCR, one entry per CDR3 protein. The sample has about 30,000 distinct CDR3 sequences, about 14% seen once. Source material: blood. The source is a male donor with ankylosing spondylitis or in good health (not recorded which).

This clonotype has a single count. The gene calls are TRBV9 and TRBJ2-2, with 13 bases identical to TRBD2. Trimming took 3 bases from V and 5 from J; bases not matched to a gene: 1. This CDR3 contains 15 residues. Germline V lookup: CDR1 SGDLS, CDR2 YYNGEE. CDR3 in amino acids: CASSAGLAGTGELFF. CDR3 coding DNA: TGTGCCAGCAGCGCGGGACTAGCGGGGACCGGGGAGCTGTTTTTT. Looking up the rest from reference TRBV9 and TRBJ2-2 gives the full variable domain: DSGVTQTPKHLITATGQRVTLRCSPRSGDLSVYWYQQSLDQGLQFLIQYYNGEERAKGNILERFSAQQFPDLHSELNLSSLELGDSALYFCASSAGLAGTGELFFGEGSRLTVL.

This chain connects TRBV23-1 to TRBJ2-2; D is ambiguous. TRBV23-1 is reported as an ORF; its role is uncertain. V dropped 10 bases and J dropped 0 bases, with 9 bases sitting between them. This CDR3 comprises 13 residues. The CDR3 nucleotides read TGCGCCAAACGAGGAGCGAACACCGGGGAGCTGTTTTTT. This sequence encodes CAKRGANTGELFF.

V gene TRBV4-1 combines with J gene TRBJ2-3, with a possible D match to TRBD2 (5 bases). Trimming shortened V by 0 bases and J by 4 bases, and 5 bases separated the two germline ends. This CDR3 has 13 amino acids. The V gene's germline CDR1 is MGHRA and CDR2 YSYEKL. The CDR3 sequence: CASSQEGADTQYF. The CDR3 DNA follows: TGCGCCAGCAGCCAAGAGGGAGCAGATACGCAGTATTTT.

The J gene is TRBJ1-1, the V gene TRBV5-1; 9 positions match TRBD1. V trimming: 5 bases; J trimming: 0 bases; junction bases outside the gene matches: 5. Germline V CDR1 and CDR2: SGHRS, YFSETQ. This CDR3 has 15 residues. The DNA for the CDR3 is TGCGCCAGCAGTTCGGGACAGGGAATGAACACTGAAGCTTTCTTT. Translating it yields CASSSGQGMNTEAFF. The entire variable domain, with the rest obtained from reference TRBV5-1 and TRBJ1-1, is as follows: KAGVTQTPRYLIKTRGQQVTLSCSPISGHRSVSWYQQTPGQGLQFLFEYFSETQRNKGNFPGRFSGRQFSNSRSEMNVSTLELGDSALYLCASSSGQGMNTEAFFGQGTRLTVV.

The rearrangement uses TRBV28 and TRBJ2-7; no firm D call. V lost 3 bases and J lost 11, with 14 bases in between. The CDR3 extends over 12 amino acids. Germline assignment: CDR1 MDHEN and CDR2 SYDVKM. CDR3 protein: CASSFGPNHKYF. Here the CDR3 DNA reads TGTGCCAGCAGTTTTGGTCCTAATCATAAGTACTTC.

This clonotype was detected a few times. The genes are TRBV5-1 and TRBJ2-1; TRBD1 matches at 9 bases. The V and J ends lost 0 bases and 6 bases, in that order; junction bases with no gene match: 10. This CDR3 has 17 amino acids. CDR1 is SGHRS, CDR2 YFSETQ, per germline. This CDR3 is CASSLAPRDRALNEQFF. In DNA, the CDR3 is TGCGCCAGCAGCTTGGCTCCCCGGGACAGGGCCCTCAATGAGCAGTTCTTC. The full variable domain, its missing parts supplied by reference TRBV5-1 and TRBJ2-1, is KAGVTQTPRYLIKTRGQQVTLSCSPISGHRSVSWYQQTPGQGLQFLFEYFSETQRNKGNFPGRFSGRQFSNSRSEMNVSTLELGDSALYLCASSLAPRDRALNEQFFGPGTRLTVL.

This clonotype was seen repeatedly, ten times or more. V usage is TRBV14 and J usage is TRBJ1-5; the D is unclear. Per germline, CDR1 SGHDN and CDR2 FVKESK. The CDR3 loop spans 13 amino acids. V was shortened by 1 base and J by 0 bases, with 1 base between the two germline ends. The CDR3 loop reads CASSQGSNQPQHF. CDR3 coding DNA: TGTGCCAGCAGCCAAGGTAGCAATCAGCCCCAGCATTTT.

The chain has TRBV12-3 or TRBV12-4 and TRBJ2-3; possible D gene TRBD1, 6 bases. The V and J ends lost 5 bases and 6 bases respectively, with 15 bases between them. The CDR3 spans 14 residues. The CDR3 DNA reads TGTGCCAGCAGTGCCGTGGACAGTCGGGATACGCAGTATTTT. It specifies CASSAVDSRDTQYF.

This clonotype turned up a few times. The chain recombines TRBV27 with TRBJ2-5; 12 bases line up with TRBD2. The CDR3 consists of 16 residues. Germline V gene sequence: CDR1 MNHEY, CDR2 SMNVEV (reference sequence). Trimming cost V 4 bases and J 4 bases; bases outside gene matches: 7. The CDR3 loop is CASSSPSGGAGETQYF. In DNA, the CDR3 is TGTGCCAGCAGTTCCCCTAGCGGGGGGGCCGGAGAGACCCAGTACTTC.

This clonotype was recorded a few times. This sequence joins TRBV29-1 and TRBJ2-2, with D tentatively TRBD2 (6 bases). The CDR3 spans 15 residues. The germline V gene has CDR1 SQVTM and CDR2 ANQGSEA. Trimming left V 1 base short and J 2 bases short, with 11 bases between. In DNA form, the CDR3 reads TGCAGCGTTGAAGTGGGACTGCCAAACACCGGGGAGCTGTTTTTT. Translated, it gives CSVEVGLPNTGELFF.

CDR3 coding DNA: TGCAGTGCTAGAGACGACAATGTATACGGGGAGCTGTTTTTT. It codes for CSARDDNVYGELFF. The chain has TRBV20-1 and TRBJ2-2; D uncertain. The V and J ends lost 0 bases and 7 bases respectively, with 12 bases between them. Per germline, CDR1 DFQATT and CDR2 SNEGSKA (reference sequence). The CDR3 contains 14 residues.

There are a few counts of this clonotype. This rearrangement joins TRBV28 to TRBJ2-3; D call uncertain. Germline-derived CDR1 and CDR2 are MDHEN and SYDVKM. The CDR3 is 12 residues long. V was trimmed by 5 bases and J by 5 bases, leaving 8 bases between them. This chain's CDR3 is CASSPIIDTQYF. In DNA form, the CDR3 reads TGTGCCAGCAGTCCGATCATAGATACGCAGTATTTT.

This clonotype was counted a few times. J is TRBJ2-1 and V is TRBV7-2; D gene unclear. Germline V gene data show CDR1 as SGHTA and CDR2 as FQGNSA. V dropped 0 bases and J dropped 9 bases, with 3 bases sitting between them. The CDR3 extends over 11 amino acids. The CDR3 DNA is TGTGCCAGCAGCTTAGCCACTGAGCAGTTCTTC. Protein: CASSLATEQFF.

The chain carries TRBV27 and TRBJ2-2, with TRBD2 identical over 8 bases. The germline CDR1 and CDR2 sequences are MNHEY and SMNVEV (reference sequence). There are 15 residues in the CDR3. Unmatched junction bases numbered 8, after V lost 4 bases and J lost 7 bases. CDR3 sequence: CASSSRGLGVGELFF. The CDR3 DNA reads TGTGCCAGCAGTTCCAGGGGACTAGGGGTCGGGGAGCTGTTTTTT.

Only a few counts were recorded for this clonotype. V is TRBV6-2 or TRBV6-3 and J is TRBJ2-3; D ambiguous. Germline assignment: CDR1 MNHEY and CDR2 SVGEGT. This CDR3 contains 14 residues. Trimming stripped 2 bases from V and 1 base from J, with 7 bases between. DNA of the CDR3: TGTGCCAGCAGTTACATCATAGGCACAGATACGCAGTATTTT. This gives the protein CASSYIIGTDTQYF.

This clonotype has a handful of counts. This chain connects TRBV29-1 to TRBJ1-1; unclear D gene. The CDR3 is 10 amino acids. Germline V gene sequence: CDR1 SQVTM, CDR2 ANQGSEA. Trimming removed 6 bases from V and 11 bases from J, with 13 bases in between. The CDR3: CSVADREAFF. CDR3 DNA: TGCAGCGTAGCCGACCGGGAGGCTTTCTTT.

The genes are TRBV12-3 or TRBV12-4 and TRBJ2-2; D is ambiguous. The CDR3 has 13 residues. Between the trimmed V and J ends, which lost 2 bases and 6 bases, there was a span of 7 bases. The CDR3 DNA follows: TGTGCCAGCAGTTTATTGCGGTCCGGGGAGCTGTTTTTT. Amino acid sequence: CASSLLRSGELFF.